A single sample is the source of the 20 T cell receptor beta chains below, sequenced in a study of blood T cell repertoires in COVID-19. Some clones are missing from TCRdb's copy, which holds only in-frame ones; the method was immunoSEQ multiplex PCR. The repertoire has about 160,000 clones, about 93% of them found once; the top ten carry under 5%. Sequenced input: peripheral blood. Every receptor here comes from a woman aged 45 to 65 with acute or convalescent COVID-19.

The rearrangement joins TRBV7-9 to TRBJ1-1; the D gene is possibly TRBD1 (6 bases). Germline CDR1 and CDR2: SEHNR and FQNEAQ (reference sequence). This CDR3 is 13 amino acids long. V lost 5 bases, J lost 0 bases, and 7 bases lay in between. DNA of the CDR3: TGTGCCAGCAGCAGGACAGTGAACACTGAAGCTTTCTTT. Amino acids: CASSRTVNTEAFF.

J is TRBJ2-3 and V is TRBV28; 7 nucleotides match TRBD2. The CDR3 runs to 12 residues. V lost 10 bases and J lost 3; bases outside the gene matches: 4. Germline V gene data show CDR1 as MDHEN and CDR2 as SYDVKM. The CDR3 is CATGGITDTQYF. The DNA of the CDR3 is TGTGCCACGGGGGGAATAACAGATACGCAGTATTTT. Combining the CDR3 with reference TRBV28 and TRBJ2-3 gives the whole variable domain DVKVTQSSRYLVKRTGEKVFLECVQDMDHENMFWYRQDPGLGLRLIYFSYDVKMKEKGDIPEGYSVSREKKERFSLILESASTNQTSMYLCATGGITDTQYFGPGTRLTVL.

The chain couples TRBV30 to TRBJ2-5, with TRBD1 matching 11 bases. V lost 5 bases and J lost 4; bases outside the gene matches: 3. Per germline, CDR1 GTSNPN and CDR2 SVGIG (reference sequence). This CDR3 is 13 amino acids long. CDR3 in DNA: TGTGCCTGGCGGACAGGGGGCAGAGAGACCCAGTACTTC. The encoded protein is CAWRTGGRETQYF.

This chain joins TRBV6-1 and TRBJ1-5; D ambiguous. V lost 2 bases and J 7 bases, leaving 6 bases between the germline ends. The CDR3 sequence is 12 residues long. Germline V gene data show CDR1 as MNHNS and CDR2 as SASEGT. CDR3 DNA: TGTGCCAGCAGTGAACCCCGGCAGCCCCAGCATTTT. Residues: CASSEPRQPQHF.

The chain combines TRBV11-2 with TRBJ2-7; D possibly corresponds to TRBD1 (5 bases). CDR3 size: 12 residues. V lost 4 bases, J lost 5 bases, and 9 bases lay in between. Per the germline V gene, CDR1 is SGHAT and CDR2 is FQNNGV. CDR3 nucleotides: TGTGCCAGCAGCTCAGGGTCCCACGAGCAGTACTTC. Protein product: CASSSGSHEQYF.

The rearrangement uses TRBV7-9 and TRBJ2-1; a weak D match, TRBD1 (5 bases). The CDR3 is 14 residues long. The germline V and J ends were trimmed by 2 bases and 5 bases, with 10 bases remaining between them. Germline assignment: CDR1 SEHNR and CDR2 FQNEAQ (reference sequence). Written as DNA, the CDR3 is TGTGCCAGCAGCTTACCAGGGCTGAACAATGAGCAGTTCTTC. It specifies CASSLPGLNNEQFF.

The chain carries TRBV28 and TRBJ1-1; no firm D call. V was clipped by 4 bases and J by 1 base, with 10 bases between them. Germline loops: CDR1 MDHEN, CDR2 SYDVKM. The CDR3 extends over 14 amino acids. CDR3 in DNA: TGTGCCAGCAGTTGGCCCTCGGGGAACACTGAAGCTTTCTTT. Protein product: CASSWPSGNTEAFF. The whole variable domain, remainder taken from reference TRBV28 and TRBJ1-1, is DVKVTQSSRYLVKRTGEKVFLECVQDMDHENMFWYRQDPGLGLRLIYFSYDVKMKEKGDIPEGYSVSREKKERFSLILESASTNQTSMYLCASSWPSGNTEAFFGQGTRLTVV.

The rearrangement links TRBV15 to TRBJ2-7; TRBD2 agrees at 7 bases. J gave up 3 bases and V 0 bases, and 2 bases lay outside the gene matches. Germline values: CDR1 LNHNV, CDR2 YYDKDF (reference sequence). This CDR3 has 14 residues. The CDR3 sequence is CATSRDAGVYEQYF. In DNA form, the CDR3 reads TGTGCCACCAGCAGAGATGCGGGAGTCTACGAGCAGTACTTC.

V is TRBV7-2 and J is TRBJ2-3; D is unresolved. Trimming removed 1 base from V and 6 bases from J, with 14 bases in between. CDR3 length: 15 residues. CDR1 SGHTA and CDR2 FQGNSA come from the germline V gene. DNA for the CDR3: TGTGCCAGCAGCTTAGATCCCAGTCGATTGGATACGCAGTATTTT. It codes for CASSLDPSRLDTQYF.

This clone has only one observation. The rearrangement uses TRBV28 and TRBJ2-7, with D possibly TRBD2 on 6 matching bases. The CDR3 extends over 11 amino acids. Germline lookup yields CDR1 MDHEN and CDR2 SYDVKM. Trimming pared 8 bases from V and 2 bases from J, leaving 7 bases between. Here the CDR3 reads CASGGTYEQYF. The CDR3 DNA sequence: TGTGCCAGCGGAGGGACCTACGAGCAGTACTTC. Variable domain in full (rest from reference TRBV28 and TRBJ2-7): DVKVTQSSRYLVKRTGEKVFLECVQDMDHENMFWYRQDPGLGLRLIYFSYDVKMKEKGDIPEGYSVSREKKERFSLILESASTNQTSMYLCASGGTYEQYFGPGTRLTVT.

This chain connects TRBV7-9 to TRBJ1-1; no firm D call. V lost 5 bases, J lost 5 bases, and 21 bases lay in between. This CDR3 is 16 amino acids long. Per the germline V gene, CDR1 is SEHNR and CDR2 is FQNEAQ (reference sequence). CDR3 in amino acids: CASSPPSGMLTTEAFF. The CDR3 DNA sequence: TGTGCCAGCAGCCCACCCAGTGGCATGTTAACGACTGAAGCTTTCTTT.

The CDR3 sequence is CATSDVANYGYTF. DNA for the CDR3: TGTGCCACCAGTGACGTAGCTAACTATGGCTACACCTTC. This rearrangement joins TRBV24-1 to TRBJ1-2, with unresolved D. The CDR3 is 13 residues long. The V end lost 4 bases, the J end lost 0 bases, and 5 bases lay between the germline ends. CDR1 KGHDR and CDR2 SFDVKD come from the germline V gene.

The chain's CDR3 is CASSQIFSGEQYF. In nucleotides, the CDR3 is TGTGCCAGCAGCCAAATCTTTTCGGGGGAGCAGTACTTC. This sequence joins TRBV14 and TRBJ2-7; possible D gene TRBD2, 5 bases. Germline V gives CDR1 SGHDN, CDR2 FVKESK. V was clipped by 2 bases and J by 7 bases, with 12 bases between them. The CDR3 is 13 residues long.

The gene calls are TRBV7-4 and TRBJ2-7; a weak D match, TRBD2 (6 bases). Between the trimmed V and J ends, which lost 5 bases and 3 bases, there was a span of 17 bases. This CDR3 spans 15 amino acids. CDR1 and CDR2 (germline): SGHVT, SQSDAQ. The CDR3 spells CASSLPGWGVYEQYF. The CDR3 coding sequence is TGTGCCAGCAGCCTCCCCGGGTGGGGGGTCTACGAGCAGTACTTC.

The chain carries TRBV30 and TRBJ1-5; weak D call: TRBD1 (5 bases). CDR3 length: 14 amino acids. Trimming cost V 1 base and J 7 bases, with 14 bases left between them. In germline, CDR1 is GTSNPN, CDR2 SVGIG (reference sequence). This chain's CDR3 is CAWSAEGRVQPQHF. CDR3 nucleotide sequence: TGTGCCTGGAGTGCGGAGGGGCGGGTACAGCCCCAGCATTTT.

The rearrangement uses TRBV7-2 and TRBJ2-3; 7 bases fit TRBD1. The J segment lost 5 bases and the V segment lost 1 base, leaving 15 bases of the junction unmatched. Germline V CDR1 and CDR2: SGHTA, FQGNSA. The CDR3 is 18 residues long. This CDR3 reads CASSLDYHITGAGDTQYF. As DNA, the CDR3 is TGTGCCAGCAGCTTAGATTACCACATAACAGGGGCGGGAGATACGCAGTATTTT.

The gene calls are TRBV11-2 and TRBJ1-4; 7 bases match TRBD1. V shed 2 bases, J shed 2 bases, and the junction held 8 bases outside the gene matches. The CDR3 consists of 17 residues. The V gene's germline CDR1 is SGHAT and CDR2 FQNNGV. CDR3: CASSLYPKGATNEKLFF. The CDR3 DNA reads as TGTGCCAGCAGCTTATATCCCAAGGGGGCGACTAATGAAAAACTGTTTTTT. The full variable domain, its missing parts supplied by reference TRBV11-2 and TRBJ1-4, is EAGVAQSPRYKIIEKRQSVAFWCNPISGHATLYWYQQILGQGPKLLIQFQNNGVVDDSQLPKDRFSAERLKGVDSTLKIQPAKLEDSAVYLCASSLYPKGATNEKLFFGSGTQLSVL.

This chain joins TRBV28 and TRBJ1-6, with D perhaps TRBD1 (6 bases). V lost 6 bases and J 0 bases, leaving 15 bases between the germline ends. The germline CDR1 and CDR2 sequences are MDHEN and SYDVKM. This CDR3 is built from 17 residues. The CDR3 reads CASSPGTLISYNSPLHF. Written as DNA, the CDR3 is TGTGCCAGCAGCCCGGGGACACTCATCTCCTATAATTCACCCCTCCACTTT.

In its sample, this clone was seen a few times. The rearrangement links TRBV19 to TRBJ2-1, with D possibly TRBD2 on 6 matching bases. This CDR3 region has 16 residues. Trimming left V 9 bases short and J 2 bases short, with 20 bases between. Germline values: CDR1 LNHDA, CDR2 SQIVND (reference sequence). CDR3 amino acids: CASRSDGGRAYNEQFF. The CDR3 coding sequence is TGTGCCAGCCGTTCGGACGGGGGTCGGGCCTACAATGAGCAGTTCTTC.

The chain recombines TRBV24-1 with TRBJ2-7; 8 bases are shared with TRBD2. V shed 4 bases, J shed 2 bases, and the junction held 6 bases outside the gene matches. Germline V gene lookup returns CDR1 KGHDR and CDR2 SFDVKD. CDR3 length: 15 amino acids. The CDR3 sequence: CATSDAGGATYEQYF. The CDR3 nucleotides read TGTGCCACCAGTGACGCGGGAGGCGCGACCTACGAGCAGTACTTC.